The present T cell receptor beta chain was sequenced within a study of CD8 T cells in ankylosing spondylitis. Study-level points and caveats: The study identified a TCR beta motif of under ten highly homologous variants that appeared characteristic of ankylosing spondylitis blood. In the blood and synovial fluid of reactive arthritis, some motif variants had been previously reported. Disease-linked clones were reportedly significantly enriched in matched ankylosing spondylitis synovial fluid.

This clonotype was counted a few times. Its antigen remains unidentified. Molecular-barcoded quantitative 5'-RACE produced these TCR beta libraries. TCRdb passed the 5' RACE reads through MiXCR, listing each CDR3 protein once. The sample contains 150,000 to 200,000 distinct CDR3 sequences, 15% to 20% of which appear only once. Per germline, CDR1 SGHRS and CDR2 YFSETQ. CDR3 size: 17 residues. With 4 bases removed from V and 5 bases from J, the gap between germline ends came to 22 bases. The TCR comes from a male donor with ankylosing spondylitis or in good health (not recorded which). The rearrangement joins TRBV5-1 to TRBJ2-1; D is perhaps TRBD1 or TRBD2 (5 bases each). The material sequenced was blood, either unsorted or a sorted T cell fraction (not recorded which). CDR3 nucleotides: TGCGCCAGCAGCCAAGGGGTCCTAGCTGACGGAGACAATGAGCAGTTCTTC. Translation: CASSQGVLADGDNEQFF.